This passage covers 32 T cell receptor beta chains from one sample sequenced in a study of blood T cells in healthy people across ages. The second PCR ran about 7 to 12 cycles with a sample-barcoded 5' primer and J-beta primers. Each CDR3 protein gets one entry after TCRdb re-called the 5' RACE reads with MiXCR. The sample includes around 1,600,000 distinct CDR3 sequences, about 42% of them seen just once. Sequenced sample: blood. Receptors originate from a woman between 18 and 29 years old in good health.

The CDR3 region has the DNA TGCGCCAGCAGCCAAGTCCCTAGCGGGGGGAACACCGGGGAGCTGTTTTTT. Translated, it gives CASSQVPSGGNTGELFF. The chain is built from TRBV4-3 and TRBJ2-2; 10 bases match TRBD2. This CDR3 region has 17 residues. From germline, CDR1 is LGHNA and CDR2 YSLEER. J gave up 1 base and V 1 base, and 3 bases lay outside the gene matches.

This clonotype was found a few times. The gene calls are TRBV5-1 and TRBJ1-5; D is perhaps TRBD1 (6 bases). Looked up from germline, CDR1 is SGHRS and CDR2 is YFSETQ. The CDR3 contains 15 residues. Between the trimmed V and J ends, which lost 0 bases and 6 bases, there was a span of 13 bases. This chain's CDR3 is CASSLDTGLGQPQHF. DNA of the CDR3: TGCGCCAGCAGCTTGGATACAGGGTTGGGTCAGCCCCAGCATTTT. Filled out from reference TRBV5-1 and TRBJ1-5, the complete variable domain reads KAGVTQTPRYLIKTRGQQVTLSCSPISGHRSVSWYQQTPGQGLQFLFEYFSETQRNKGNFPGRFSGRQFSNSRSEMNVSTLELGDSALYLCASSLDTGLGQPQHFGDGTRLSIL.

This sequence joins TRBV2 and TRBJ1-4; no definite D call. The V and J ends lost 1 base and 7 bases respectively, with 13 bases between them. Germline V gene lookup returns CDR1 SNHLY and CDR2 FYNNEI. This CDR3 is built from 15 residues. Here the CDR3 DNA reads TGTGCCAGCAGTGAAGAAGCCGGGCTTGGTGAAAAACTGTTTTTT. Residues: CASSEEAGLGEKLFF. The whole variable domain, filled in from reference TRBV2 and TRBJ1-4, reads EPEVTQTPSHQVTQMGQEVILRCVPISNHLYFYWYRQILGQKVEFLVSFYNNEISEKSEIFDDQFSVERPDGSNFTLKIRSTKLEDSAMYFCASSEEAGLGEKLFFGSGTQLSVL.

The chain recombines TRBV4-3 with TRBJ1-2; 11 nucleotides align to TRBD1. CDR1 and CDR2 (germline): LGHNA, YSLEER. J was trimmed by 8 bases and V by 0 bases; bases with no gene match: 5. The CDR3 loop spans 15 amino acids. The CDR3 here is CASSQDGTGGRGYTF. CDR3 in DNA: TGCGCCAGCAGCCAAGATGGGACAGGGGGTAGGGGCTACACCTTC.

This rearrangement joins TRBV2 to TRBJ2-2, with 11 bases matching TRBD2. The junction had 5 bases not matched to a gene; V was cut back by 4 bases and J by 7 bases. The CDR3 spans 15 residues. CDR1 is SNHLY, CDR2 FYNNEI, per germline. The CDR3: CASSVAGGPVGELFF. For the CDR3, the DNA is TGTGCCAGCAGTGTAGCGGGAGGGCCGGTCGGGGAGCTGTTTTTT.

This clonotype came up a few times. V is TRBV6-5 and J is TRBJ1-2; D is undetermined. Trimming took off 4 bases at V and 0 bases at J, with 12 bases between the two ends. Germline lookup yields CDR1 MNHEY and CDR2 SVGAGI. This CDR3 region has 15 residues. CDR3 sequence (DNA): TGTGCCAGCAGTTTCACAGTTCATCCTAACTATGGCTACACCTTC. Translation gives CASSFTVHPNYGYTF.

The V and J genes are TRBV12-3 or TRBV12-4 and TRBJ2-1, with TRBD2 as a possible D gene (6 bases). Trimming left V 5 bases short and J 10 bases short, with 21 bases between. This CDR3 contains 15 residues. CDR3 region: CASSPRGTYWGEQFF. CDR3 DNA: TGTGCCAGCAGTCCCCGGGGGACCTACTGGGGGGAGCAGTTCTTC.

The sample holds a few counts of this clonotype. The chain combines TRBV7-2 with TRBJ2-1; possibly TRBD2 for D (5 bases). V was clipped by 10 bases and J by 1 base, with 11 bases between them. Per the germline V gene, CDR1 is SGHTA and CDR2 is FQGNSA. This CDR3 is built from 13 residues. This CDR3 is CATGRGSYNEQFF. CDR3 DNA: TGTGCCACCGGACGGGGATCCTACAATGAGCAGTTCTTC.

This sequence joins TRBV14 and TRBJ2-3; 11 nucleotides match TRBD2. The CDR3 loop spans 15 amino acids. The ends lost 1 base at V and 7 bases at J; junction bases unmatched: 4. The germline V gene encodes CDR1 SGHDN and CDR2 FVKESK. The CDR3 DNA sequence: TGTGCCAGCAGCCAAGTAGCGGGGGGGCGAAATACGCAGTATTTT. This encodes CASSQVAGGRNTQYF. The variable domain in full, with the rest retrieved from reference TRBV14 and TRBJ2-3, is EAGVTQFPSHSVIEKGQTVTLRCDPISGHDNLYWYRRVMGKEIKFLLHFVKESKQDESGMPNNRFLAERTGGTYSTLKVQPAELEDSGVYFCASSQVAGGRNTQYFGPGTRLTVL.

The chain couples TRBV13 to TRBJ2-7, with D possibly matching TRBD2 (6 bases). Germline V CDR1 and CDR2: PRHDT, FYEKMQ (reference sequence). CDR3 size: 11 residues. This CDR3 is CASGALDEQYF. The CDR3 coding sequence is TGTGCTAGCGGAGCCTTAGACGAGCAGTACTTC. The whole variable domain, filled in from reference TRBV13 and TRBJ2-7, reads AAGVIQSPRHLIKEKRETATLKCYPIPRHDTVYWYQQGPGQDPQFLISFYEKMQSDKGSIPDRFSAQQFSDYHSELNMSSLELGDSALYFCASGALDEQYFGPGTRLTVT.

The chain couples TRBV27 to TRBJ1-2; D is undetermined. Germline V lookup: CDR1 MNHEY, CDR2 SMNVEV (reference sequence). The length of the CDR3 is 14 residues. The germline V and J ends were trimmed by 6 bases and 4 bases, with 15 bases remaining between them. The CDR3 DNA follows: TGTGCCAGCAGGTCGACACGGTTTGGCTATGGCTACACCTTC. It yields the protein CASRSTRFGYGYTF.

This chain uses TRBV20-1 with TRBJ2-5; D possibly uses TRBD1 or TRBD2 (6 bases each). Germline V gene sequence: CDR1 DFQATT, CDR2 SNEGSKA (reference sequence). Deletions cut 2 bases from V and 2 bases from J, with 15 bases between. The CDR3 has 15 amino acids. The CDR3 bases are TGCAGTGCTAGAAAGGGCGGGACACTTCAAGAGACCCAGTACTTC. It translates to CSARKGGTLQETQYF.

V gene TRBV2 combines with J gene TRBJ2-7; the D gene is possibly TRBD2 (6 bases). CDR1 is SNHLY, CDR2 FYNNEI, per germline. V lost 3 bases, J lost 6 bases, and 12 bases lay in between. CDR3 length: 13 residues. The CDR3 is CASSDVGLSEQYF. Here the CDR3 DNA reads TGTGCCAGCAGTGACGTGGGACTCTCCGAGCAGTACTTC.

This clonotype occurred a few times. The chain combines TRBV25-1 with TRBJ1-1; D gene uncertain. CDR1 MGHDK and CDR2 SYGVNS come from the germline V gene. Trimming pared 7 bases from V and 0 bases from J, leaving 21 bases between. This CDR3 has 17 amino acids. CDR3: CASMEDAQGSMNTEAFF. CDR3 DNA sequence: TGTGCCAGCATGGAGGACGCCCAAGGGAGCATGAACACTGAAGCTTTCTTT.

This chain links TRBV12-3 or TRBV12-4 with TRBJ2-5; TRBD1 is a possible D gene (5 bases). V was clipped by 7 bases and J by 4 bases, with 13 bases between them. This CDR3 comprises 13 residues. The CDR3 loop reads CASTLTVGETQYF. In DNA, the CDR3 is TGTGCCAGCACCCTGACAGTTGGAGAGACCCAGTACTTC.

This clonotype was found a few times. V and J are TRBV6-1 and TRBJ2-4, with 10 bases aligning to TRBD2. V gave up 6 bases and J gave up 8 bases; unmatched junction bases: 1. Germline V gene sequence: CDR1 MNHNS, CDR2 SASEGT. The CDR3 is 12 amino acids. The DNA of the CDR3 is TGTGCCAGCAGAGGACTAGCGGACATTCAGTACTTC. This sequence encodes CASRGLADIQYF.

In DNA form, the CDR3 reads TGCAGCGTCCGACGACAGGGGGGTACCTACGAGCAGTACTTC. Translation gives CSVRRQGGTYEQYF. This chain joins TRBV29-1 and TRBJ2-5, with 9 bases lining up with TRBD1. The J call is in doubt because the DNA end fits TRBJ2-7 better. Germline V gene data show CDR1 as SQVTM and CDR2 as ANQGSEA. The CDR3 contains 14 residues.

The rearrangement links TRBV2 to TRBJ1-2, with D uncertain. The CDR3 has 15 amino acids. Germline CDR1 is SNHLY and CDR2 is FYNNEI. V lost 3 bases and J lost 1, with 12 bases in between. CDR3 residues: CASSEGEQRNYGYTF. In DNA, the CDR3 is TGTGCCAGCAGTGAGGGCGAGCAGCGTAACTATGGCTACACCTTC.

This sequence joins TRBV29-1 and TRBJ2-1; D is perhaps TRBD2 (6 bases). V lost 7 bases and J lost 0, with 13 bases in between. Germline loops: CDR1 SQVTM, CDR2 ANQGSEA. The CDR3 runs 14 residues. This chain's CDR3 is CSATRDFSYNEQFF. For the CDR3, the DNA is TGCAGCGCTACCCGGGACTTCTCCTACAATGAGCAGTTCTTC.

This clonotype has only a few counts. The CDR3 here is CASGLVGQDEQYF. The CDR3, as DNA: TGTGCTAGTGGTTTGGTCGGGCAGGACGAGCAGTACTTC. V and J are TRBV12-5 and TRBJ2-7; D not certain. With 0 bases removed from V and 5 bases from J, the gap between germline ends came to 8 bases. The CDR3 sequence is 13 residues long. Germline V CDR1 and CDR2: LGHNT, FRNRAP.

Only a few counts were recorded for this clonotype. The chain links TRBV27 to TRBJ1-6; TRBD1 might be the D (5 bases). The germline V gene has CDR1 MNHEY and CDR2 SMNVEV (reference sequence). Deletions cut 6 bases from V and 12 bases from J, with 21 bases between. This CDR3 is built from 15 residues. CDR3 sequence (DNA): TGTGCCAGCAGCCCCCTGAAAGGGGTCGTTTTACCCCTCCACTTT. It specifies CASSPLKGVVLPLHF.

The chain couples TRBV15 to TRBJ2-7, with TRBD1 matching 9 bases. This CDR3 spans 16 amino acids. J was trimmed by 4 bases and V by 3 bases; bases with no gene match: 10. The V gene's germline CDR1 is LNHNV and CDR2 YYDKDF (reference sequence). CDR3 nucleotide sequence: TGTGCCACCAGCAGTCCGTCATACAGGGGGCCATACGAGCAGTACTTC. Residues: CATSSPSYRGPYEQYF.

This chain links TRBV7-2 with TRBJ2-1; TRBD2 agrees at 9 bases. CDR3 length: 15 residues. Trimming at V came to 2 bases and at J to 8 bases, leaving 7 bases not matched to a gene. Per the germline V gene, CDR1 is SGHTA and CDR2 is FQGNSA. The CDR3 bases are TGTGCCAGCAGCTTAAGGTTTAGCGGGGGCTATGAGCAGTTCTTC. Its translation is CASSLRFSGGYEQFF. Combining the CDR3 with reference TRBV7-2 and TRBJ2-1 gives the whole variable domain GAGVSQSPSNKVTEKGKDVELRCDPISGHTALYWYRQSLGQGLEFLIYFQGNSAPDKSGLPSDRFSAERTGGSVSTLTIQRTQQEDSAVYLCASSLRFSGGYEQFFGPGTRLTVL.

This clonotype was counted a few times. The V gene is TRBV7-2, the J gene TRBJ2-3; TRBD2 is a possible D gene (6 bases). The V end lost 3 bases, the J end lost 2 bases, and 9 bases lay between the germline ends. Germline V gene sequence: CDR1 SGHTA, CDR2 FQGNSA. This CDR3 comprises 14 residues. The CDR3, as DNA: TGTGCCAGCAGCTTTGCGGGGCTCACAGATACGCAGTATTTT. This sequence encodes CASSFAGLTDTQYF.

This chain links TRBV6-6 with TRBJ2-4; D call uncertain. The J call is doubtful: the DNA matches TRBJ2-7 better. The V gene's germline CDR1 is MNHNY and CDR2 SVGAGI (reference sequence). This CDR3 spans 14 amino acids. CDR3 nucleotide sequence: TGTGCCAGCAGTTACCCTGAGACTCTCTACGAGCAGTACTTC. It specifies CASSYPETLYEQYF.

This clonotype was counted a few times. This chain joins TRBV6-5 and TRBJ2-1, with D possibly matching TRBD1 (5 bases). With 2 bases removed from V and 10 bases from J, the gap between germline ends came to 12 bases. Germline CDR1 and CDR2: MNHEY and SVGAGI. This CDR3 comprises 13 residues. CDR3 residues: CASSYLSRTEQFF. The CDR3 bases are TGTGCCAGCAGTTACCTTTCGCGGACAGAGCAGTTCTTC.

The chain recombines TRBV6-5 with TRBJ1-1, with 7 bases fitting TRBD1. CDR1 and CDR2 (germline): MNHEY, SVGAGI. Trimming removed 6 bases from V and 1 base from J; junction bases left unmatched: 5. The CDR3 totals 14 residues. DNA for the CDR3: TGTGCCAGCAGGCCGGGACAGCAGAACACTGAAGCTTTCTTT. This codes for CASRPGQQNTEAFF.

This clonotype has just a few counts. The J gene is TRBJ2-2, the V gene TRBV20-1, with a weak D call TRBD1 (6 bases). The CDR3 runs 14 residues. V was clipped by 3 bases and J by 6 bases, with 14 bases between them. Germline CDR1 is DFQATT and CDR2 is SNEGSKA (reference sequence). CDR3 amino acids: CSASKTGRPGELFF. In DNA, the CDR3 is TGCAGTGCTAGTAAGACAGGCCGACCCGGGGAGCTGTTTTTT.

In its sample, this clonotype was seen a few times. V usage is TRBV20-1 and J usage is TRBJ2-7; D is ambiguous. The germline V gene encodes CDR1 DFQATT and CDR2 SNEGSKA (reference sequence). Trimming took off 0 bases at V and 3 bases at J, with 15 bases between the two ends. The length of the CDR3 is 15 residues. CDR3 in amino acids: CSARDVRQADYEQYF. Here the CDR3 DNA reads TGCAGTGCTAGAGATGTCAGGCAAGCCGACTACGAGCAGTACTTC.

The J gene is TRBJ2-1, the V gene TRBV3-1, with D perhaps TRBD1 (6 bases). This CDR3 has 19 amino acids. Germline V CDR1 and CDR2: LGHDT, YNNKEL (reference sequence). Between the trimmed V and J ends, which lost 5 bases and 4 bases, there was a span of 27 bases. The CDR3 is CASSEAGVGRYDGYNEQFF. CDR3 DNA: TGTGCCAGCAGCGAAGCAGGGGTAGGACGTTATGATGGATACAATGAGCAGTTCTTC.

The rearrangement uses TRBV5-1 and TRBJ2-3; D is unresolved. V dropped 0 bases and J dropped 4 bases, with 15 bases sitting between them. CDR3 length: 16 residues. CDR1 and CDR2 (germline): SGHRS, YFSETQ. CDR3 nucleotide sequence: TGCGCCAGCAGCTTGGGAGAGATGTTAGTGGCAGATACGCAGTATTTT. This codes for CASSLGEMLVADTQYF.

The chain combines TRBV20-1 with TRBJ2-5; 10 bases line up with TRBD2. The V gene's germline CDR1 is DFQATT and CDR2 SNEGSKA (reference sequence). Trimming removed 4 bases from V and 5 bases from J; junction bases left unmatched: 7. The CDR3 length is 14 residues. The CDR3: CSANLAGVEETQYF. The CDR3, as DNA: TGCAGTGCTAATCTAGCGGGAGTTGAGGAGACCCAGTACTTC.